This TCR beta chain was captured by sequencing in a study of shared clonotypes between healthy human individuals. With V trimmed by 5 bases and J by 8 bases, 6 bases remained unmatched. The CDR3 length is 15 residues. The germline V gene encodes CDR1 MDHEN and CDR2 SYDVKM. As for this clone: The antigen remains undetermined.

Clones were read by immunoSEQ multiplex PCR, and TCRdb kept only the in-frame ones, dropping some. The profile shows 100,000 to 120,000 clones, 68% of them singletons. General observations from the study: Across subsets, estimated richness was generally greater for naive than for memory populations.

The source is a woman aged 25 to 39 in good health. Input material: memory CD8+ T cells sorted from blood. Subset noted: CD45RO+ cells pooled with CCR7-negative TemRA cells. The chain combines TRBV28 with TRBJ2-1; 13 bases align to TRBD2. The CDR3 loop reads CASSRTSGSGDEQFF. As DNA, the CDR3 is TGTGCCAGCAGTAGGACTAGCGGGAGTGGCGATGAGCAGTTCTTC.